These T cell receptor beta chains were read from a single sample in a study of cytomegalovirus exposure and HLA in healthy donors. The method was immunoSEQ multiplex PCR; TCRdb's version includes in-frame clones alone and lacks a portion of them. Here the sample spans roughly 160,000 clones, roughly 80% being singletons. Sample: PBMCs. Receptors originate from a male donor in good health and CMV-seronegative. Both conserved end residues are part of each CDR3. The D gene is left open where the match is weak. Rows give clone size only sometimes, using once, few, many, or a class for an expanded clone.

>NA|TRBV7-9|TRBJ1-3|NA
TGTTCCAGCAGTACTTCTGGAAACACCATATATTTT
CSSSTSGNTIYF
>TRBD1|TRBV30|TRBJ1-2|few
TGTGCCTGGAGTAGGGACAGACCGTATGGCTACACCTTC
CAWSRDRPYGYTF
>NA|TRBV7-9|TRBJ1-1|few
TGTGCCAGCAGCTTAAATCGGGGGAGAGGCACTGAAGCTTTCTTT
CASSLNRGRGTEAFF
>NA|TRBV4-3|TRBJ1-2|NA
TGCGCCAGCAGCCAAGCACAGGGTGGCTACACCTTC
CASSQAQGGYTF
>TRBD2|TRBV28|TRBJ2-5|NA
TGTGCCAGCAGCATACATACCGGGACTAGCGGGAGAGAGACCCAGTACTTC
CASSIHTGTSGRETQYF
>NA|TRBV15|TRBJ2-7|few
TGTGCCACCAGCAGGGGCAGGAACTACGAGCAGTACTTC
CATSRGRNYEQYF
>TRBD2|TRBV10-3|TRBJ2-7|few
TGTGCCATCACGTCGGAGGCGGGGGATCTCTCCTACGAGCAGTACTTC
CAITSEAGDLSYEQYF
>NA|TRBV7-6|TRBJ2-6|NA
TGTGCCAGCAGCCGGGGGTTTGGGGCCAACGTCCTGACTTTC
CASSRGFGANVLTF
>TRBD1|TRBV7-2|TRBJ2-4|NA
TGTGCCAGCAGCTTAGCCGGACAGGGGGAAAACATTCAGTACTTC
CASSLAGQGENIQYF
>NA|TRBV28|TRBJ2-6|NA
TGTGCCAGCAGACACCCCTCTGGGGCCAACGTCCTGACTTTC
CASRHPSGANVLTF
>NA|TRBV11-2|TRBJ1-2|NA
TGTGCCAGCAGCATCGGACAGCCTAACTATGGCTACACCTTC
CASSIGQPNYGYTF
>TRBD2|TRBV4-3|TRBJ2-7|NA
TGCGCCAGCAGCCAAGAGGGAGGGAATGGCGGGAGCTCCTACGAGCAGTACTTC
CASSQEGGNGGSSYEQYF
>TRBD2|TRBV6-6|TRBJ2-2|NA
TGTGCCAGCAGAAGACTAGCGGGCCACACCGGGGAGCTGTTTTTT
CASRRLAGHTGELFF
>TRBD1|TRBV28|TRBJ2-5|NA
TGTGCCAGCAGTTTACGGCAAGGACAGGGGAGGGAGACCCAGTACTTC
CASSLRQGQGRETQYF
>NA|TRBV27|TRBJ2-2|NA
TGTGCCAGCAGGATCGTACAGGGAACCGGGGAGCTGTTTTTT
CASRIVQGTGELFF
>NA|TRBV7-9|TRBJ2-7|NA
TGTGCCAGCAGCTCAGGGGTGAACGAGCAGTACTTC
CASSSGVNEQYF
>NA|TRBV28|TRBJ2-7|NA
TGTGCCAGCAGTTTATACAGGGCCTACGAGCAGTACTTC
CASSLYRAYEQYF
>TRBD1|TRBV5-1|TRBJ2-5|NA
TGCGCCAGCAGCCGACAGGGGGGGGACCAAGAGACCCAGTACTTC
CASSRQGGDQETQYF
>NA|TRBV7-6|TRBJ1-5|NA
TGTGCCAGCAGCTTAGCGCCAGGGCGAAATCAGCCCCAGCATTTT
CASSLAPGRNQPQHF
>TRBD2|TRBV19|TRBJ2-7|NA
TGTGCCAGTAGTTTGTTGACTAGCGGGGGAGCAAGCTACGAGCAGTACTTC
CASSLLTSGGASYEQYF
>TRBD2|TRBV7-7|TRBJ2-1|NA
TGTGCTAGCAGTCCGATTCGGGAGGGCAATGAGCAGTTCTTC
CASSPIREGNEQFF
>TRBD2|TRBV5-1|TRBJ2-5|NA
TGCGCCAGCAGCCTCCAACTAGCGGGGGAAGAGACCCAGTACTTC
CASSLQLAGEETQYF
>TRBD1|TRBV4-1|TRBJ2-2|few
TGCGCCAGCAGCCAGTCCGGGACAGGGAACACCGGGGAGCTGTTTTTT
CASSQSGTGNTGELFF
>TRBD1|TRBV5-1|TRBJ2-7|few
TGCGCCAGCAACGGGGACAGGGCCAACGAGCAGTACTTC
CASNGDRANEQYF
>NA|TRBV11-2|TRBJ2-3|NA
TGTGCCAGCAGCGCCCTACCGAGGGATTCACGCACAGATACGCAGTATTTT
CASSALPRDSRTDTQYF
>TRBD1|TRBV25-1|TRBJ2-1|NA
TGTGCCAGCAGTACATCTAGGGGGCAGTCCTACAATGAGCAGTTCTTC
CASSTSRGQSYNEQFF
>NA|TRBV7-9|TRBJ2-5|NA
TGTGCCAGCAGCTTAGGGCGCCCCGAGGCCCAGTACTTC
CASSLGRPEAQYF
>TRBD1|TRBV7-8|TRBJ1-2|NA
TGTGCCAGCAGTTACTTGGGACAGTCCTATGGCTACCCCTTC
CASSYLGQSYGYPF
>TRBD1|TRBV5-6|TRBJ1-5|NA
TGTGCCAGCAGCTTGGGGGGACAGGGGTCATTGCCCCAGCATTTT
CASSLGGQGSLPQHF
>NA|TRBV7-9|TRBJ1-1|few
TGTGCCAGCAGTCACAGGGTTCAGGGGAACACTGAAGCTTTCTTT
CASSHRVQGNTEAFF
>TRBD1|TRBV30|TRBJ1-1|few
TGTGCCTGGTCCCCCCCTTGGGCAGGGGGGAACACTGAAGCTTTCTTT
CAWSPPWAGGNTEAFF
>TRBD2|TRBV25-1|TRBJ2-3|NA
TGTGCCAGCAGTGACCTGGCGGGGGGCACAGATACGCAGTATTTT
CASSDLAGGTDTQYF
>TRBD2|TRBV2|TRBJ2-5|NA
TGTGCCAGCAGTGTGGGGGGGGGCCAAGAGACCCAGTACTTC
CASSVGGGQETQYF
>NA|TRBV7-9|TRBJ2-7|NA
TGTGCCAGCAGCTTAGCTGTGACAGGTGGGGCCGAGCAGTACTTC
CASSLAVTGGAEQYF
>NA|TRBV7-8|TRBJ1-2|NA
TGTGCCAGCAGCTTAGCGGTGGGGGCGGGTGGCTACACCTTC
CASSLAVGAGGYTF
>TRBD2|TRBV13|TRBJ2-7|few
TGTGCCAGCAGCTCGAGACTAGCGGGAGGTTACGAGCAGTACTTC
CASSSRLAGGYEQYF
>TRBD2|TRBV4-2|TRBJ2-3|few
TGTGCCAGCAGCCAAGATCCGCCCAGCGGGGGCCGAGGAGATACGCAGTATTTT
CASSQDPPSGGRGDTQYF
>NA|TRBV28|TRBJ2-7|NA
TGTGCCAGCAGTTATACGACGGGGTCCTACGAGCAGTACTTC
CASSYTTGSYEQYF
>NA|TRBV6-1|TRBJ2-7|NA
TGTGCCAGCAGTGATTGGCAGGGGTACGAGCAGTACTTC
CASSDWQGYEQYF
>TRBD1|TRBV19|TRBJ2-6|NA
TGTGCCAGTAGTCTCCGGACAGGCTCTGGGGCCAACGTCCTGACTTTC
CASSLRTGSGANVLTF
>NA|TRBV30|TRBJ1-1|few
TGTGCCTGGAGTCAGGGGAACACTGAAGCTTTCTTT
CAWSQGNTEAFF
>NA|TRBV9|TRBJ2-7|NA
TGTGCCAGCAGCGTAGGAGCCAAGCAAAGCTCCTACGAGCAGTACTTC
CASSVGAKQSSYEQYF
>TRBD1|TRBV5-6|TRBJ2-2|NA
TGTGCCAGCAGCTTGGACAGGGGGGCCGGGGAGCTGTTTTTT
CASSLDRGAGELFF
>NA|TRBV5-6|TRBJ2-5|NA
TGTGCCAGCAGAACGGTAGCGGTCGTAGGGACCCAGTACTTC
CASRTVAVVGTQYF
>NA|TRBV19|TRBJ2-3|once
TGTGCCAGTAGAGCAGGGGACACGAATACAGATACGCAGTATTTT
CASRAGDTNTDTQYF